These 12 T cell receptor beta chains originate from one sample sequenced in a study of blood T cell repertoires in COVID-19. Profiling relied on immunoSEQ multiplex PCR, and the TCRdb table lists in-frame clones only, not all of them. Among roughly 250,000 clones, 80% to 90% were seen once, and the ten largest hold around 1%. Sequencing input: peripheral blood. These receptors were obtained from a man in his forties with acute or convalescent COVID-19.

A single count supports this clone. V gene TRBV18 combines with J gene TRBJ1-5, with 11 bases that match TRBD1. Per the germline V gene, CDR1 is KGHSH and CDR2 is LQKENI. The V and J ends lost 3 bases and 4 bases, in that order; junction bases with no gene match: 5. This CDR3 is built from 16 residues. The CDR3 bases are TGTGCCAGCTCACCTTCCGGGACAGGGGGGAATCAGCCCCAGCATTTT. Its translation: CASSPSGTGGNQPQHF.

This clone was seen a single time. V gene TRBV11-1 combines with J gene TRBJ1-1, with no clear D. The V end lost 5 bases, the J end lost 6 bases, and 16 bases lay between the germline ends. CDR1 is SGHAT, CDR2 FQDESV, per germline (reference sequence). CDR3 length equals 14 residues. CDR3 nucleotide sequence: TGTGCCAGCAGCCGTGACACCCCGAGGGCTGAAGCTTTCTTT. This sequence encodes CASSRDTPRAEAFF. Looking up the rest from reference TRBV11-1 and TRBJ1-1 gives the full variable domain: EAEVAQSPRYKITEKSQAVAFWCDPISGHATLYWYRQILGQGPELLVQFQDESVVDDSQLPKDRFSAERLKGVDSTLKIQPAELGDSAMYLCASSRDTPRAEAFFGQGTRLTVV.

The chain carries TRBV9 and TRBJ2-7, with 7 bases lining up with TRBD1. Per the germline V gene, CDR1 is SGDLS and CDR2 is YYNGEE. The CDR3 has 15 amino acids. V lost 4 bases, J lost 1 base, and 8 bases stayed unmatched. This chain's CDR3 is CASSPGTDPSYEQYF. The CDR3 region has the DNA TGTGCCAGCAGCCCCGGGACAGATCCTTCCTACGAGCAGTACTTC.

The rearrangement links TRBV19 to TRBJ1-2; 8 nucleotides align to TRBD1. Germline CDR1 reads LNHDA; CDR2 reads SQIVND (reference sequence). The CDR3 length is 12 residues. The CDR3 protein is CASRQGYYGYTF. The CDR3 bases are TGTGCTAGTCGACAGGGGTACTATGGCTACACCTTC. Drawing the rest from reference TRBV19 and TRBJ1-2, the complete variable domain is DGGITQSPKYLFRKEGQNVTLSCEQNLNHDAMYWYRQDPGQGLRLIYYSQIVNDFQKGDIAEGYSVSREKKESFPLTVTSAQKNPTAFYLCASRQGYYGYTFGSGTRLTVV.

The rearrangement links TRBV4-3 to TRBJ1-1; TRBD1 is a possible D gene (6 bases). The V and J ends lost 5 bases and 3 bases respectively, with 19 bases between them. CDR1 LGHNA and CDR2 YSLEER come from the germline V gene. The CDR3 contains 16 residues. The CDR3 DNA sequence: TGCGCCAGCAGCGTCAAGGGGGATGGAAGGGACACTGAAGCTTTCTTT. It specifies CASSVKGDGRDTEAFF.

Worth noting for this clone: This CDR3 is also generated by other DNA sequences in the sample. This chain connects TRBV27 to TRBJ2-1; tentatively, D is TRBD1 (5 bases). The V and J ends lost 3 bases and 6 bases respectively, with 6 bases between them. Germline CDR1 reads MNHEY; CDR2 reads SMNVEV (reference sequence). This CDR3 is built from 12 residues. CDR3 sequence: CASSLQGNEQFF. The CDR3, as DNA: TGTGCCAGCAGTTTGCAGGGCAATGAGCAGTTCTTC.

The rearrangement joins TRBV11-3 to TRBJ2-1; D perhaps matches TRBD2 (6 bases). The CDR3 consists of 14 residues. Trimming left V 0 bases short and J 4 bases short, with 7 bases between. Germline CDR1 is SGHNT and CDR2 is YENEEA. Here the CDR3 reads CASSLDGGYNEQFF. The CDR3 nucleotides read TGTGCCAGCAGCTTAGATGGGGGGTACAATGAGCAGTTCTTC.

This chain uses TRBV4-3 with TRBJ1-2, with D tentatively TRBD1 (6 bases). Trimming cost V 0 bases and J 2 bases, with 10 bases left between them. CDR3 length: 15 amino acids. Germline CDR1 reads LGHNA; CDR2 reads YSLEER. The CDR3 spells CASSQDRGGNYGYTF. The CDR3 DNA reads TGCGCCAGCAGCCAAGACAGGGGTGGGAACTATGGCTACACCTTC.

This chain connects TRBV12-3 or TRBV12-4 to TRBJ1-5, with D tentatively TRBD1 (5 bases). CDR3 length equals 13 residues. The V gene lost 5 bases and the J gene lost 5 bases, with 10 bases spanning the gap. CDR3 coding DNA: TGTGCCAGCAGTCGGCAGGGTGATCAGCCCCAGCATTTT. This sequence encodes CASSRQGDQPQHF.

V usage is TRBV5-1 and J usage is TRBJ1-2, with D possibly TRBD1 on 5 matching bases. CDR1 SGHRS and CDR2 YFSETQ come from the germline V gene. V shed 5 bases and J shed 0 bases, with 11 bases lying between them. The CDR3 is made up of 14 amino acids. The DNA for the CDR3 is TGCGCCAGCAGTTCGACAGAGCCTAACTATGGCTACACCTTC. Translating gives CASSSTEPNYGYTF. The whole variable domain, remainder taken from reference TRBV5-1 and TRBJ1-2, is KAGVTQTPRYLIKTRGQQVTLSCSPISGHRSVSWYQQTPGQGLQFLFEYFSETQRNKGNFPGRFSGRQFSNSRSEMNVSTLELGDSALYLCASSSTEPNYGYTFGSGTRLTVV.

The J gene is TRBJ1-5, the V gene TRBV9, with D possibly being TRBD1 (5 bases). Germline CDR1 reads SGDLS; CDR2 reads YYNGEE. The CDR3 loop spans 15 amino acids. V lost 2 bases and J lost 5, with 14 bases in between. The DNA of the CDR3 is TGTGCCAGCAGCGTGGACACTAGCCCTCATCAGCCCCAGCATTTT. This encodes CASSVDTSPHQPQHF.

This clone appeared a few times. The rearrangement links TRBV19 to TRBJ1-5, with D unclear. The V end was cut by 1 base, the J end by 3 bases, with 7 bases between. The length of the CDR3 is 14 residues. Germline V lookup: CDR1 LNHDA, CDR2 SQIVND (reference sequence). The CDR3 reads CASSIGVTNQPQHF. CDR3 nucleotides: TGTGCCAGTAGTATAGGCGTCACCAATCAGCCCCAGCATTTT.